A single sample is the source of the 16 T cell receptor beta chains below, sequenced in a study of blood T cell repertoires in COVID-19. Produced via immunoSEQ multiplex PCR; TCRdb's table is partial and in-frame only. The profile shows roughly 230,000 clones, 89% of them singletons. Sequences were obtained from peripheral blood. All receptors come from a woman between 40 and 50 years old who had recovered from COVID-19.

The gene calls are TRBV7-2 and TRBJ1-2, with a weak D call TRBD1 (5 bases). Trimming took off 0 bases at V and 10 bases at J, with 12 bases between the two ends. The CDR3 length is 13 residues. Germline CDR1 and CDR2: SGHTA and FQGNSA. CDR3 sequence reads: CASSLAPPTDYTF. The CDR3 nucleotides read TGTGCCAGCAGCTTAGCGCCTCCGACAGACTACACCTTC.

The chain combines TRBV18 with TRBJ2-1; D perhaps matches TRBD2 (5 bases). The germline V and J ends were trimmed by 1 base and 9 bases, with 16 bases remaining between them. Germline V CDR1 and CDR2: KGHSH, LQKENI. The CDR3 extends over 15 amino acids. CDR3 sequence: CASSPLSWESGEQFF. Here the CDR3 DNA reads TGTGCCAGCTCACCACTCTCTTGGGAGTCTGGTGAGCAGTTCTTC.

CDR3 sequence: CASRLVHSGNTIYF. Written as DNA, the CDR3 is TGTGCCAGCAGACTAGTACACTCTGGAAACACCATATATTTT. The genes are TRBV2 and TRBJ1-3; D is ambiguous. The germline V and J ends were trimmed by 6 bases and 0 bases, with 9 bases remaining between them. From germline, CDR1 is SNHLY and CDR2 FYNNEI. This CDR3 is 14 amino acids long.

The chain recombines TRBV6-5 with TRBJ2-7; no clear D. CDR3 length: 13 residues. Trimming cost V 5 bases and J 4 bases, with 12 bases left between them. Germline CDR1 is MNHEY and CDR2 is SVGAGI. The CDR3 reads CASSPGSNYEQYF. The CDR3, as DNA: TGTGCCAGCAGTCCAGGATCGAATTACGAGCAGTACTTC.

This chain uses TRBV25-1 with TRBJ1-1; 8 bases fit TRBD1. This CDR3 has 13 amino acids. With 6 bases clipped from V and 1 base from J, the junction kept 1 base outside the gene matches. The germline V gene encodes CDR1 MGHDK and CDR2 SYGVNS. The CDR3 spells CASRGQGNTEAFF. The DNA of the CDR3 is TGTGCCAGCAGAGGACAGGGGAACACTGAAGCTTTCTTT.

The rearrangement links TRBV11-2 to TRBJ1-6, with 7 bases that match TRBD1. Germline V lookup: CDR1 SGHAT, CDR2 FQNNGV. Losses at the gene ends were 5 bases for V and 0 bases for J; bases not matched to a gene: 7. This CDR3 is 17 amino acids long. CDR3 in amino acids: CASSPRQGISYNSPLHF. The CDR3 DNA is TGTGCCAGCAGCCCCCGACAGGGCATCTCCTATAATTCACCCCTCCACTTT.

J is TRBJ2-3 and V is TRBV13; possible D gene TRBD1, 6 bases. V gave up 1 base and J gave up 10 bases, with 18 bases separating them. Per the germline V gene, CDR1 is PRHDT and CDR2 is FYEKMQ (reference sequence). This CDR3 has 15 residues. The CDR3 loop reads CASSLESPPTGAQYF. CDR3 in DNA: TGTGCCAGCAGCTTAGAGTCCCCCCCGACAGGAGCGCAGTATTTT.

This clone was recorded only once. The chain has TRBV7-2 and TRBJ2-7, with D maybe TRBD1 (5 bases). Germline V gene data show CDR1 as SGHTA and CDR2 as FQGNSA. This CDR3 comprises 16 residues. The germline V and J ends were trimmed by 1 base and 3 bases, with 16 bases remaining between them. CDR3 DNA sequence: TGTGCCAGCAGCTTAGGACAGAAATCAAACCTCTACGAGCAGTACGTC. Translated: CASSLGQKSNLYEQYV.

The gene calls are TRBV6-1 and TRBJ2-1; TRBD1 agrees at 7 bases. This CDR3 contains 16 residues. The germline V gene encodes CDR1 MNHNS and CDR2 SASEGT. The junction had 6 bases not matched to a gene; V was cut back by 3 bases and J by 1 base. CDR3 sequence: CASSDWDSYSYNEQFF. The CDR3 DNA sequence: TGTGCCAGCAGTGATTGGGACAGTTATTCCTACAATGAGCAGTTCTTC.

The rearrangement uses TRBV11-2 and TRBJ2-7, with D unresolved. The CDR3 totals 14 residues. Trimming stripped 3 bases from V and 5 bases from J, with 14 bases between. Per the germline V gene, CDR1 is SGHAT and CDR2 is FQNNGV. The chain's CDR3 is CASSLTIQLHEQYF. The CDR3 DNA follows: TGTGCCAGCAGCTTGACAATCCAACTCCACGAGCAGTACTTC.

This clone was detected a few times. As DNA, the CDR3 is TGCGCCAGCAGCTTGGAGTTGCGGGGGCTGATTGAGCAGTTCTTC. It translates to CASSLELRGLIEQFF. The chain recombines TRBV5-1 with TRBJ2-1; maybe TRBD2 (7 bases). The CDR3 runs 15 residues. Germline V gives CDR1 SGHRS, CDR2 YFSETQ. V shed 0 bases and J shed 9 bases, with 16 bases lying between them.

This clone was picked up many times. The CDR3 sequence is CASSKDRVGYGYTF. The CDR3 coding sequence is TGTGCCAGCAGCAAGGACAGGGTTGGCTATGGCTACACCTTC. This rearrangement joins TRBV7-2 to TRBJ1-2; 8 positions match TRBD1. The CDR3 extends over 14 amino acids. The V gene's germline CDR1 is SGHTA and CDR2 FQGNSA. Germline trimming cut 5 bases from V and 4 bases from J; bases unmatched to any gene: 6.

The rearrangement joins TRBV3-1 (or the pseudogene TRBV3-2) to TRBJ1-5, with TRBD1 matching over 9 bases. The CDR3 is 14 residues long. Germline V gene data show CDR1 as LGHDT and CDR2 as YNNKEL (reference sequence). Losses at the gene ends were 1 base for V and 5 bases for J; bases not matched to a gene: 0. The CDR3 is CASSQGTGDQPQHF. For the CDR3, the DNA is TGTGCCAGCAGCCAAGGGACAGGGGATCAGCCCCAGCATTTT.

This chain connects TRBV7-8 to TRBJ2-3; 12 bases map to TRBD2. The CDR3 runs 16 residues. CDR1 and CDR2 from the germline V gene are SGHVS and FQNEAQ. The J segment lost 6 bases and the V segment lost 6 bases, leaving 10 bases of the junction unmatched. The CDR3 is CASRKGLAGGPDTQYF. The CDR3 coding sequence is TGTGCCAGCAGAAAGGGGCTAGCGGGAGGGCCGGATACGCAGTATTTT.

The gene calls are TRBV9 and TRBJ1-1, with 7 bases lining up with TRBD1. CDR1 SGDLS and CDR2 YYNGEE come from the germline V gene. The CDR3 sequence is 14 residues long. V was pared by 6 bases and J by 1 base, with 6 bases of the junction left unmatched. CDR3 region: CASTTGAGNTEAFF. The CDR3 DNA is TGTGCCAGCACCACAGGGGCGGGGAACACTGAAGCTTTCTTT.

The V and J genes are TRBV2 and TRBJ2-6; D possibly corresponds to TRBD2 (6 bases). Germline CDR1 is SNHLY and CDR2 is FYNNEI. This CDR3 region has 15 residues. Trimming left V 2 bases short and J 2 bases short, with 7 bases between. The CDR3 region is CASSETGAGANVLTF. CDR3 DNA sequence: TGTGCCAGCAGTGAAACGGGGGCTGGGGCCAACGTCCTGACTTTC.